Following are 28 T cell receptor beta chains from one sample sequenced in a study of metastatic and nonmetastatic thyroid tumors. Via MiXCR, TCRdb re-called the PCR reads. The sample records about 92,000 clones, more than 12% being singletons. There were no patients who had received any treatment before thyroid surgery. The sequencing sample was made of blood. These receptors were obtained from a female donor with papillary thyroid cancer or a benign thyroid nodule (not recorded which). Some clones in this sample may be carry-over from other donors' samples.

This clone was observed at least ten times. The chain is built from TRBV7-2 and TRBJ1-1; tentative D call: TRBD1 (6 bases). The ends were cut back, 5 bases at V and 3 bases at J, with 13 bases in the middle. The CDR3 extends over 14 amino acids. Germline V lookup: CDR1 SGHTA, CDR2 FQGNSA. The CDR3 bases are TGTGCCAGCAGCCGAGGAGGGGGGCACACTGAAGCTTTCTTT. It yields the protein CASSRGGGHTEAFF.

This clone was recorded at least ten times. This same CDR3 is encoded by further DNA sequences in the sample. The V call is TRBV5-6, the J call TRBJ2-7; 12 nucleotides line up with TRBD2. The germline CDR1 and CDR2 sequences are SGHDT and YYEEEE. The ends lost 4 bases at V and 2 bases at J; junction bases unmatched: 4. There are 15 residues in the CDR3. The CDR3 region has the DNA TGTGCCAGCAGCCGGACTAGCGGGGAGGCCTACGAGCAGTACTTC. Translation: CASSRTSGEAYEQYF.

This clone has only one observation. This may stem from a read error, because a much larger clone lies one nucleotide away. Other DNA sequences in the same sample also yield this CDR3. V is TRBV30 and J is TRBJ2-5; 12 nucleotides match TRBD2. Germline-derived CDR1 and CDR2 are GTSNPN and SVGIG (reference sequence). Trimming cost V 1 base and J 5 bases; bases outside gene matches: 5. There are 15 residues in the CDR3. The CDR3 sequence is CAWSGLAGAGETQYF. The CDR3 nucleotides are TGTGCCTGGAGTGGACTAGCGGGGGCCGGTGAGACCCAGTACTTC. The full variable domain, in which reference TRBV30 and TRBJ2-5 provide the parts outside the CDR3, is SQTIHQWPATLVQPVGSPLSLECTVEGTSNPNLYWYRQAAGRGLQLLFYSVGIGQISSEVPQNLSASRPQDRQFILSSKKLLLSDSGFYLCAWSGLAGAGETQYFGPGTRLLVL.

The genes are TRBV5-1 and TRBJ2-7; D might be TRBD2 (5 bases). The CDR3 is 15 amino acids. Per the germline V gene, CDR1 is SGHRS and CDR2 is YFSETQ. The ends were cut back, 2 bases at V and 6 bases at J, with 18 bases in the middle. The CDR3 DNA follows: TGCGCCAGCAGCTTCGGCCCCGAGGGTGGAGGCGAGCAGTACTTC. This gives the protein CASSFGPEGGGEQYF. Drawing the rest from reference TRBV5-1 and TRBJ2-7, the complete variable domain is KAGVTQTPRYLIKTRGQQVTLSCSPISGHRSVSWYQQTPGQGLQFLFEYFSETQRNKGNFPGRFSGRQFSNSRSEMNVSTLELGDSALYLCASSFGPEGGGEQYFGPGTRLTVT.

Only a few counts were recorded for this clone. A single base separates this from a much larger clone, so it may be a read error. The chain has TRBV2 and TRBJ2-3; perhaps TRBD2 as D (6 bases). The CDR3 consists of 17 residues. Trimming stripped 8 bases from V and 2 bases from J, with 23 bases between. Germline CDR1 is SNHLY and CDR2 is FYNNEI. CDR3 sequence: CASGHRRGSCFTDTQYF. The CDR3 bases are TGTGCCAGCGGACATCGGAGGGGTAGCTGTTTCACAGATACGCAGTATTTT.

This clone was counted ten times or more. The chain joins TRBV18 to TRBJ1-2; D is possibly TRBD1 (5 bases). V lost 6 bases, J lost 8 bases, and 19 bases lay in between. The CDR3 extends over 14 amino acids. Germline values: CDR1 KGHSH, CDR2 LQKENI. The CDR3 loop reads CASSSRDGQEGYTF. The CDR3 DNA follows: TGTGCCAGCTCGTCCCGGGACGGCCAGGAGGGCTACACCTTC.

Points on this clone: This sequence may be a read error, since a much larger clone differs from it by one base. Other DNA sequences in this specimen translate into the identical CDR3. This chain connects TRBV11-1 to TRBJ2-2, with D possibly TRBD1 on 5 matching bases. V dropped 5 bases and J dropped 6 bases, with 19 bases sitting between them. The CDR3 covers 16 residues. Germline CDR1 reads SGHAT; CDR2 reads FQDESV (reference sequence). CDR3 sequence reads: CASSLEQVLGPGELFF. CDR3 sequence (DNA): TGTGCCAGCAGCCTCGAACAGGTGTTGGGGCCCGGGGAGCTGTTTTTT.

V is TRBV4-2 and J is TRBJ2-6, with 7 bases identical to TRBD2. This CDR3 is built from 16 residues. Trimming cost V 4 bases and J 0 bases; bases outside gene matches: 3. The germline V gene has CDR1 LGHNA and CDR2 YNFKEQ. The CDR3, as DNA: TGTGCCAGCAGCCCGACTAGCAGCTCTGGGGCCAACGTCCTGACTTTC. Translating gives CASSPTSSSGANVLTF.

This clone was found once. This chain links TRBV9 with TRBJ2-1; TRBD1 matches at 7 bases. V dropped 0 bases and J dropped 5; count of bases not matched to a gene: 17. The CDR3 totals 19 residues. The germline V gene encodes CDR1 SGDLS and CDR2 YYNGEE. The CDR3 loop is CASSVVWSGTDSFNNEQFF. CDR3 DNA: TGTGCCAGCAGCGTAGTTTGGTCCGGGACAGATTCATTCAACAATGAGCAGTTCTTC. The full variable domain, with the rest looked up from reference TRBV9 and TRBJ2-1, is DSGVTQTPKHLITATGQRVTLRCSPRSGDLSVYWYQQSLDQGLQFLIQYYNGEERAKGNILERFSAQQFPDLHSELNLSSLELGDSALYFCASSVVWSGTDSFNNEQFFGPGTRLTVL.

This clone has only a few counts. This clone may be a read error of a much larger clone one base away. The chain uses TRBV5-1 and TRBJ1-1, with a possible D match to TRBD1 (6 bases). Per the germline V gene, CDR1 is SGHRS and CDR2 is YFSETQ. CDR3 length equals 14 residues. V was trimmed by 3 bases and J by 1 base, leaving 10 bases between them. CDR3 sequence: CASSSWGRNTEAFF. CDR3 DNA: TGCGCCAGCAGCTCGTGGGGGCGGAACACTGAAGCTTTCTTT. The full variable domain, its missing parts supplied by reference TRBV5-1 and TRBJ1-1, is KAGVTQTPRYLIKTRGQQVTLSCSPISGHRSVSWYQQTPGQGLQFLFEYFSETQRNKGNFPGRFSGRQFSNSRSEMNVSTLELGDSALYLCASSSWGRNTEAFFGQGTRLTVV.

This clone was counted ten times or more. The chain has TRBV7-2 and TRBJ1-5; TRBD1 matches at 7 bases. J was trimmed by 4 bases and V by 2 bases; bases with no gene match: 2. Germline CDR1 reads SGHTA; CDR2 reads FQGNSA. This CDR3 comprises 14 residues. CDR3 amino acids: CASSLQQGNQPQHF. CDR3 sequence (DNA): TGTGCCAGCAGCTTACAACAGGGGAATCAGCCCCAGCATTTT.

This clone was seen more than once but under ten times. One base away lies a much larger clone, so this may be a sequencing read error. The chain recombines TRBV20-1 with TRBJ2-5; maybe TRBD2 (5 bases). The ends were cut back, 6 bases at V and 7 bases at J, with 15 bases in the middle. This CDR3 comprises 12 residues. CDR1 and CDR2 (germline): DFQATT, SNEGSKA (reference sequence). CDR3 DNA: TGCAGTGCGGGGAGCGGTTGGGGGACCCAGTACTTC. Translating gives CSAGSGWGTQYF.

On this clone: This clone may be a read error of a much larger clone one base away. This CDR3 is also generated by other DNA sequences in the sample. The CDR3 sequence: CASSPTRGELSF. CDR3 coding DNA: TGTGCCAGCAGCCCAACCAGGGGTGAATTATCCTTC. J is TRBJ2-4 and V is TRBV12-3 or TRBV12-4; D perhaps matches TRBD1 (6 bases). This CDR3 is 12 amino acids long.

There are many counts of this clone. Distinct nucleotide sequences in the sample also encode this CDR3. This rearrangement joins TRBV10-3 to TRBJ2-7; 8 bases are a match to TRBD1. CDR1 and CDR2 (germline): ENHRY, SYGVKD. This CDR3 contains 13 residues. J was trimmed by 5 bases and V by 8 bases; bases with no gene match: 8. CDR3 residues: CAILAGGSDEQYF. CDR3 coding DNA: TGTGCCATCTTGGCAGGGGGCAGCGACGAGCAGTACTTC.

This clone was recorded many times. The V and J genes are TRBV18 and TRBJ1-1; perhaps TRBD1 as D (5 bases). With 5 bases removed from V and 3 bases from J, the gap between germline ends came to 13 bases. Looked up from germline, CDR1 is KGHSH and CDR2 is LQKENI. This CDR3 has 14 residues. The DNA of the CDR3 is TGTGCCAGCTCATCCGACAGTTCGCACACTGAAGCTTTCTTT. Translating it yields CASSSDSSHTEAFF.

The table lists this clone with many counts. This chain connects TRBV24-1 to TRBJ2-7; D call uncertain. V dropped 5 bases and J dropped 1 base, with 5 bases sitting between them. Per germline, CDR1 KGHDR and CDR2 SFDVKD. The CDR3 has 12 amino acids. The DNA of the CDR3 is TGTGCCACCAGTGGGGGATCCTACGAGCAGTACTTC. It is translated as CATSGGSYEQYF.

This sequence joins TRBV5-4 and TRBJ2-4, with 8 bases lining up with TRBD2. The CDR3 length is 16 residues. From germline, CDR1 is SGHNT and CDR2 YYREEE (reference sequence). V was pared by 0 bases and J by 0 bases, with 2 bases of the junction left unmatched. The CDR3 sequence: CASSLGAGGAKNIQYF. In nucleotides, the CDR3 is TGTGCCAGCAGCTTGGGGGCGGGGGGAGCCAAAAACATTCAGTACTTC.

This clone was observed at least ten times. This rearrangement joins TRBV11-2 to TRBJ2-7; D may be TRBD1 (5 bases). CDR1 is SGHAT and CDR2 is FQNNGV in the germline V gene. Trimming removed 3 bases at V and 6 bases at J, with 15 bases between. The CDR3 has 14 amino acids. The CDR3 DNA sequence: TGTGCCAGCAGCTTGGGGCAAGGAGCGCGCGAGCAGTACTTC. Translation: CASSLGQGAREQYF. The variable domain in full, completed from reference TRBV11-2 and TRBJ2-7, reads EAGVAQSPRYKIIEKRQSVAFWCNPISGHATLYWYQQILGQGPKLLIQFQNNGVVDDSQLPKDRFSAERLKGVDSTLKIQPAKLEDSAVYLCASSLGQGAREQYFGPGTRLTVT.

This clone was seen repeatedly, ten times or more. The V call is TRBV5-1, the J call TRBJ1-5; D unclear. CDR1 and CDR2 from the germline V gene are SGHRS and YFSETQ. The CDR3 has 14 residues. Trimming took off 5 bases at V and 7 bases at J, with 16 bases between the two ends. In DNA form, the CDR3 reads TGCGCCAGCAGTTACGACTACGAGGGACAGCCCCAGCATTTT. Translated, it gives CASSYDYEGQPQHF.

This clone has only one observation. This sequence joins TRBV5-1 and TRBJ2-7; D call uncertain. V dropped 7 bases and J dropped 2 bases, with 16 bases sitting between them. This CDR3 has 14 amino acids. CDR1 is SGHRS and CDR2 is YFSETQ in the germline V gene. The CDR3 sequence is CASGDTARPYEQYF. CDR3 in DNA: TGCGCCAGCGGTGATACAGCGCGTCCCTACGAGCAGTACTTC. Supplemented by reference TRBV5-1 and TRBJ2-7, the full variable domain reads KAGVTQTPRYLIKTRGQQVTLSCSPISGHRSVSWYQQTPGQGLQFLFEYFSETQRNKGNFPGRFSGRQFSNSRSEMNVSTLELGDSALYLCASGDTARPYEQYFGPGTRLTVT.

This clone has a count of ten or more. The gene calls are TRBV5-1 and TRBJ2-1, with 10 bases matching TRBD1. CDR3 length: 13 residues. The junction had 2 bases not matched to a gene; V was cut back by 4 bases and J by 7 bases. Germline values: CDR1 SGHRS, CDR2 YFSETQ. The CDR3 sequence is CASSPGQGNEQFF. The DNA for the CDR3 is TGCGCCAGCAGCCCGGGACAGGGGAATGAGCAGTTCTTC.

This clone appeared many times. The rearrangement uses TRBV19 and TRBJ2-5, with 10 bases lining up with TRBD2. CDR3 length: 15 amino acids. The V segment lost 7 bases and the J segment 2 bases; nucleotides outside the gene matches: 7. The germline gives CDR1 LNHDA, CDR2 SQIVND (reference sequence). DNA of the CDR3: TGTGCCAGTACCCCTAGCGGGGGTGGGCAAGAGACCCAGTACTTC. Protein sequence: CASTPSGGGQETQYF.

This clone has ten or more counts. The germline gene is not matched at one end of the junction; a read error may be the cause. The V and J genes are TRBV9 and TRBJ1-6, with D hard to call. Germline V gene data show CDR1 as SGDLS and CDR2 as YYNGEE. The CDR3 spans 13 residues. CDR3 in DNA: TGTGCCAGCAGCGCGGAGGCTAATCCACCCCTCCACTTT. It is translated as CASSAEANPPLHF.

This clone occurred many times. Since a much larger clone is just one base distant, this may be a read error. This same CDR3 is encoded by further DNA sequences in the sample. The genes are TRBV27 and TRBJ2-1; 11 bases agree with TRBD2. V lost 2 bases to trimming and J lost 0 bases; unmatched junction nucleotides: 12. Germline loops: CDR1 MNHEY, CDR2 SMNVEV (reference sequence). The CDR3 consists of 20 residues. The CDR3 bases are TGTGCCAGCAGTTTACTAAGACTAGCGGGGTCCACCGACTCCTACAATGAGCAGTTCTTC. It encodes CASSLLRLAGSTDSYNEQFF.

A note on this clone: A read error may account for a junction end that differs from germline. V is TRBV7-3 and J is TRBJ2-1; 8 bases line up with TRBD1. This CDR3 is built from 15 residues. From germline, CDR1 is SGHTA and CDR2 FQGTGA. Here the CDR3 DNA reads TGTGCCAGCATCTTAACAGGGGGATCCTACAATGAGCAGTTCTTC. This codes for CASILTGGSYNEQFF.

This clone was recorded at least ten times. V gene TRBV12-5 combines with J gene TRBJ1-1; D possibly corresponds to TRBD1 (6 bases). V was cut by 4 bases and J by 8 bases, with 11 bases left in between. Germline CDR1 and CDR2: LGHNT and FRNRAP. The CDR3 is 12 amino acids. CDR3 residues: CASGSGGLEAFF. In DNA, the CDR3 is TGTGCTAGTGGTTCGGGGGGGCTAGAAGCTTTCTTT.

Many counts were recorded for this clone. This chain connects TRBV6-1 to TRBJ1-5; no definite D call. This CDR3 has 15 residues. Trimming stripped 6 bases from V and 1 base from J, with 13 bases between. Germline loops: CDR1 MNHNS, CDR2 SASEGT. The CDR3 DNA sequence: TGTGCCAGCAGGCTAGGTCCGTTGAGCAATCAGCCCCAGCATTTT. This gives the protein CASRLGPLSNQPQHF.

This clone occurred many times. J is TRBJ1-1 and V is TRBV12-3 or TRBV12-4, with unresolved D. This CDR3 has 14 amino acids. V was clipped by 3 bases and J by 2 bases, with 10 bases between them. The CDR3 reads CASSFHKVNTEAFF. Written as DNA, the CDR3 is TGTGCCAGCAGTTTCCACAAAGTAAACACTGAAGCTTTCTTT.